This TCR beta chain was documented in a study of identical twins. CDR3 length equals 16 residues. CDR1 and CDR2 (germline): DFQATT, SNEGSKA (reference sequence). Trimming left V 0 bases short and J 0 bases short, with 12 bases between. TCRdb recomputed calls from the 5' RACE reads with MiXCR, one row per CDR3 protein. In the table there are roughly 1.6 million distinct CDR3 sequences, roughly 35% of which are singletons. Regarding the study as a whole: Whereas memory repertoires showed no such difference, abundant cord blood beta clonotypes carried fewer insertions.

This clonotype was observed a handful of times. Its antigen is undetermined. The gene calls are TRBV20-1 and TRBJ1-5; D gene ambiguous. The sequenced material came from cord blood. The TCR was taken from a newborn girl in good health. CDR3 residues: CSAREARQYSNQPQHF. The CDR3 DNA reads as TGCAGTGCTAGAGAGGCCAGACAATATAGCAATCAGCCCCAGCATTTT.